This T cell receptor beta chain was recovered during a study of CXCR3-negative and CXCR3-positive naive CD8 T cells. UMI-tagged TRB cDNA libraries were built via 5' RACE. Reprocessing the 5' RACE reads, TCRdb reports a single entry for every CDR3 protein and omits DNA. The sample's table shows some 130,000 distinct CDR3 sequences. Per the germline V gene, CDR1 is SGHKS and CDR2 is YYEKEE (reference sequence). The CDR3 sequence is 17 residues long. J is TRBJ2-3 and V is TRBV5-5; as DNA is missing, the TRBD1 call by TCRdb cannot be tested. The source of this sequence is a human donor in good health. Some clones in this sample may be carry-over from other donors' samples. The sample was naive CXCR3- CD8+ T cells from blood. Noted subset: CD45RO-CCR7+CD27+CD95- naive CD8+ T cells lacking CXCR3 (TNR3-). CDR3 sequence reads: CASSPSWTLRKPDTQYF.